This section outlines one T cell receptor beta chain sequence together with its context. The data originate from a study of blood T cell repertoires in COVID-19. Background on the study: Acute-phase and convalescent COVID-19 samples originated in the United States, Italy and Spain. PBMCs, B-cell-depleted T cells, or T cells provided the cDNA or gDNA that made up the material.

The length of the CDR3 is 15 residues. J lost 1 base, V lost 1 base, and 2 bases had no gene match. The germline CDR1 and CDR2 sequences are LGHDT and YNNKEL (reference sequence). The data were produced by immunoSEQ multiplex PCR, yet TCRdb's version contains in-frame clones alone and is incomplete. The repertoire holds tens of thousands of clones, with about nine tenths as singletons. The TCR comes from a woman between 50 and 59 years old with active or convalescent COVID-19. Sequencing was performed on peripheral blood. The rearrangement links TRBV3-1 (or the pseudogene TRBV3-2) to TRBJ2-5; TRBD2 aligns across 8 bases. In DNA, the CDR3 is TGTGCCAGCAGCCAAGGCGGGGGGACCCAAGAGACCCAGTACTTC. Translation: CASSQGGGTQETQYF.